This is a list of T cell receptor beta chains from one sample in a study of blood T cell repertoires in COVID-19. The table came from immunoSEQ multiplex PCR; TCRdb's copy has only in-frame clones and leaves some out. Found here are about 320,000 clones, about 92% of them singletons; the top ten hold around 2.7%. The sample comprised PBMCs or T cells enriched from blood (not recorded which). Receptors were obtained from a man aged 55-75 years who had recovered from COVID-19. The CDR3 runs from the conserved cysteine through the conserved F or W. A D gene is named only where the DNA matches it firmly. Size values are once, few and many counts, or a class for expanded clones, and some rows have none.

j_gene | v_gene | len | d_gene | abundance | CDR3aa | CDR3nt
TRBJ2-2 | TRBV25-1 | 17 | NA | NA | CASSESGAGSNTGELFF | TGTGCCAGCAGTGAATCGGGAGCGGGTTCGAACACCGGGGAGCTGTTTTTT
TRBJ1-1 | TRBV6-5 | 15 | NA | NA | CASSYSTRQGGPAFF | TGTGCCAGCAGTTACTCTACTCGGCAGGGAGGGCCAGCTTTCTTT
TRBJ1-1 | TRBV11-1 | 16 | NA | NA | CASSPRGVVRGTEAFF | TGTGCCAGCAGCCCCCGGGGGGTGGTCCGGGGCACTGAAGCTTTCTTT
TRBJ1-5 | TRBV11-2 | 13 | NA | NA | CASSFGNNQPQHF | TGTGCCAGCAGCTTCGGTAACAATCAGCCCCAGCATTTT
TRBJ1-5 | TRBV5-1 | 16 | TRBD1 | NA | CASSLTTGESNQPQHF | TGCGCCAGCAGCCTAACAACAGGGGAGAGCAATCAGCCCCAGCATTTT
TRBJ2-3 | TRBV5-5 | 13 | NA | NA | CASSPPAGDTQYF | TGTGCCAGCAGCCCACCGGCAGGAGATACGCAGTATTTT
TRBJ2-3 | TRBV6-2/TRBV6-3 | 15 | NA | NA | CASSYNGLLTDTQYF | TGTGCCAGCAGTTACAACGGACTCCTCACAGATACGCAGTATTTT
TRBJ1-1 | TRBV19 | 17 | TRBD1 | NA | CASSLPRTGPRNTEAFF | TGTGCCAGTAGTCTACCCCGGACAGGCCCTCGGAACACTGAAGCTTTCTTT
TRBJ2-7 | TRBV7-2 | 15 | TRBD2 | NA | CASSSGLAGGLEQYF | TGTGCCAGCAGCTCAGGACTAGCGGGGGGGTTAGAGCAGTACTTC
TRBJ1-5 | TRBV4-2 | 15 | NA | NA | CASSQDSGDNQPQHF | TGTGCCAGCAGCCAAGATTCAGGGGACAATCAGCCCCAGCATTTT
TRBJ2-1 | TRBV4-1 | 16 | TRBD2 | NA | CASSQASGSSVNEQFF | TGCGCCAGCAGCCAAGCTAGCGGGAGTTCAGTAAATGAGCAGTTCTTC
TRBJ2-3 | TRBV5-5 | 15 | NA | NA | CASYSDVTRSDTQYF | TGTGCCAGTTACTCTGACGTCACGCGGTCAGATACGCAGTATTTT
TRBJ2-1 | TRBV10-3 | 15 | NA | NA | CAISDPRSRPDEQFF | TGTGCCATCAGTGACCCCCGGTCCAGGCCGGATGAGCAGTTCTTC
TRBJ2-7 | TRBV13 | 16 | TRBD1 | NA | CANPETDRELNYEQYF | TGTGCCAACCCAGAAACCGACAGGGAGCTGAACTACGAGCAGTACTTC
TRBJ2-3 | TRBV19 | 13 | NA | once | CASSEARHDTQYF | TGTGCCAGTAGTGAGGCCCGTCATGATACGCAGTATTTT
TRBJ2-1 | TRBV6-2/TRBV6-3 | 17 | NA | once | CASSKSGKWASYNEQFF | TGTGCCAGCAGTAAATCAGGGAAGTGGGCATCCTACAATGAGCAGTTCTTC
TRBJ1-1 | TRBV25-1 | 14 | TRBD1 | NA | CASHPRQGSTEAFF | TGTGCCAGCCACCCCCGACAGGGTTCCACTGAAGCTTTCTTT
TRBJ2-1 | TRBV6-6 | 15 | TRBD2 | NA | CASSRGGRVYNEQFF | TGTGCCAGCAGTCGCGGGGGAAGGGTCTACAATGAGCAGTTCTTC
TRBJ1-5 | TRBV30 | 14 | NA | NA | CAWSGRGGNQPQHF | TGTGCCTGGAGTGGGCGGGGGGGCAATCAGCCCCAGCATTTT
TRBJ1-5 | TRBV19 | 16 | TRBD1 | NA | CASSPGQGVNYQPQHF | TGTGCCAGTAGCCCCGGACAGGGGGTAAATTATCAGCCCCAGCATTTT
TRBJ2-1 | TRBV9 | 15 | TRBD1 | NA | CASSVSGGMNNEQFF | TGTGCCAGCAGCGTGTCAGGGGGCATGAACAATGAGCAGTTCTTC
TRBJ1-1 | TRBV30 | 11 | NA | NA | CAWSTLGGAFF | TGTGCCTGGAGTACTTTGGGGGGTGCTTTCTTT
TRBJ2-1 | TRBV12-5 | 18 | TRBD2 | once | CASGLPWTSGGGYNEQFF | TGTGCTAGTGGTTTGCCTTGGACTAGCGGGGGGGGCTACAATGAGCAGTTCTTC
TRBJ1-2 | TRBV27 | 13 | NA | NA | CASSAGNFYGYTF | TGTGCCAGTTCCGCAGGGAATTTCTATGGCTACACCTTC
TRBJ1-1 | TRBV30 | 14 | TRBD1 | NA | CAWSPKGAVTEAFF | TGTGCCTGGAGTCCCAAGGGGGCGGTCACTGAAGCTTTCTTT
TRBJ2-5 | TRBV3-1/TRBV3-2 | 14 | TRBD2 | NA | CASSPSGGGETQYF | TGTGCCAGCAGCCCTAGCGGGGGAGGCGAGACCCAGTACTTC
TRBJ2-1 | TRBV25-1 | 17 | TRBD1 | NA | CASSESAAWTGGNEQFF | TGTGCCAGCAGTGAGTCCGCGGCCTGGACAGGGGGCAATGAGCAGTTCTTC
TRBJ1-5 | TRBV29-1 | 14 | NA | NA | CSVTTGDSNQPQHF | TGCAGCGTAACAACCGGGGATAGCAATCAGCCCCAGCATTTT
TRBJ2-7 | TRBV9 | 17 | TRBD2 | NA | CASSVRGLAGSTYEQYF | TGTGCCAGCAGCGTAAGGGGACTAGCGGGGTCTACCTACGAGCAGTACTTC
TRBJ1-2 | TRBV10-3 | 13 | TRBD1 | few | CAAGQGLNYGYTF | TGTGCCGCCGGACAGGGCCTAAACTATGGCTACACCTTC
TRBJ1-5 | TRBV4-3 | 16 | NA | NA | CASSQDLGGSNQPQHF | TGCGCCAGCAGCCAAGATCTCGGGGGGAGCAATCAGCCCCAGCATTTT
TRBJ1-5 | TRBV5-8 | 17 | NA | once | CASSLVLGGDSNQPQHF | TGTGCCAGCAGCTTGGTGTTAGGGGGAGATAGCAATCAGCCCCAGCATTTT
TRBJ2-1 | TRBV9 | 14 | TRBD2 | NA | CASEAGSGGSEQFF | TGTGCCAGCGAAGCGGGCTCCGGGGGGTCTGAGCAGTTCTTC
TRBJ1-2 | TRBV5-4 | 14 | NA | NA | CASSSFRGGYGYTF | TGTGCCAGCAGCTCTTTCCGGGGTGGCTATGGCTACACCTTC
TRBJ2-5 | TRBV11-2 | 15 | TRBD2 | once | CASSLGTSGLETQYF | TGTGCCAGCAGCCTAGGGACTAGCGGGTTGGAGACCCAGTACTTC
TRBJ2-3 | TRBV7-2 | 16 | TRBD1 | NA | CASSLGVSTGGDTQYF | TGTGCCAGCAGCTTAGGGGTTAGCACAGGGGGGGATACGCAGTATTTT
TRBJ1-1 | TRBV11-3 | 15 | TRBD1 | once | CASSPPKGANTEAFF | TGTGCCAGCAGCCCCCCGAAGGGGGCGAACACTGAAGCTTTCTTT
TRBJ1-5 | TRBV7-6 | 13 | NA | NA | CASSSGGNQPQHF | TGTGCCAGCAGCTCAGGGGGCAATCAGCCCCAGCATTTT
TRBJ2-3 | TRBV11-1 | 14 | NA | NA | CASSPRVYGGTQYF | TGTGCCAGCAGCCCCCGGGTCTACGGTGGGACGCAGTATTTT
TRBJ1-1 | TRBV28 | 15 | TRBD1 | NA | CASSPRHRGSTEAFF | TGTGCCAGCAGCCCGCGGCACAGGGGTTCCACTGAAGCTTTCTTT
TRBJ1-6 | TRBV4-1 | 17 | NA | NA | CASSQRPAGEGNSPLHF | TGCGCCAGCAGCCAACGGCCGGCAGGGGAGGGAAATTCACCCCTCCACTTT
TRBJ2-3 | TRBV5-4 | 17 | TRBD2 | NA | CASSHSLGTSGKDTQYF | TGTGCCAGCAGCCATTCCCTCGGGACTAGCGGGAAAGATACGCAGTATTTT
TRBJ1-1 | TRBV30 | 13 | NA | NA | CAWSVYLNTEAFF | TGTGCCTGGAGTGTGTATTTGAACACTGAAGCTTTCTTT
TRBJ1-1 | TRBV10-1 | 13 | NA | NA | CASSKEGETEAFF | TGCGCCAGCAGTAAGGAGGGTGAGACTGAAGCTTTCTTT
TRBJ2-7 | TRBV6-5 | 14 | TRBD2 | NA | CASSPPGGASLQYF | TGTGCCAGCAGTCCACCGGGGGGGGCCTCGCTCCAGTACTTC
TRBJ2-7 | TRBV10-2 | 15 | TRBD1 | NA | CASSDFPGQLYEQYF | TGCGCCAGCAGTGACTTTCCGGGACAGCTCTACGAGCAGTACTTC